Listed below are T cell receptor beta chains from one sample, sequenced in a study of blood T cell repertoires in COVID-19. Data came from immunoSEQ multiplex PCR; TCRdb stores just in-frame clones and leaves some out. The sample holds about 380,000 clones, approximately 90% seen once. Specimen: PBMCs or T cells enriched from blood (not recorded which). The receptors come from a woman in her late teens or twenties who had recovered from COVID-19. Each CDR3 is given with its conserved first and last residue. The D gene is left open where the match is weak. Size tells how often a clone was seen (once, few, many) or the class of an expanded clone, and some rows leave it out.

TRBV9,TRBJ1-3,-,TRBD1,TGTGCCAGCAGCGTATCGAGGCAGGGGGCATTTGGAAACACCATATATTTT,CASSVSRQGAFGNTIYF
TRBV14,TRBJ1-1,-,-,TGTGCCAGCAGCCAAGATCGAGGGAATGTCGACACTGAAGCTTTCTTT,CASSQDRGNVDTEAFF
TRBV3-1/TRBV3-2,TRBJ2-1,-,-,TGTGCCAGCAGCCAAGTTCCTCAACCGGGGGAAAATCAGCAGTTCTTC,CASSQVPQPGENQQFF
TRBV29-1,TRBJ1-2,once,TRBD1,TGCAGCGTTCGTGGGGACAGGGAGGTCTACTATGGCTACACCTTC,CSVRGDREVYYGYTF
TRBV11-3,TRBJ2-1,-,TRBD2,TGTGCCAGCAGCTTAGCGGGGGGTAAGGAGCAGTTCTTC,CASSLAGGKEQFF
TRBV5-5,TRBJ1-2,-,TRBD1,TGTGCCAGCAGCTTACGGGGGCAGGGGGACTCGGTCTATGGCTACACCTTC,CASSLRGQGDSVYGYTF
TRBV30,TRBJ1-4,-,TRBD1,TGTGCCTGGACCCTCCAGGGGGCCAGGGAAAAACTGTTTTTT,CAWTLQGAREKLFF
TRBV24-1,TRBJ1-2,-,TRBD1,TGTGCCACCAGTCCCGGGACAGGGGCGAATGGCTACACCTTC,CATSPGTGANGYTF
TRBV7-2,TRBJ1-2,-,TRBD1,TGTGCCAGCAGCCCCGAGGGGACAGTGACTAACTATGGCTACACCTTC,CASSPEGTVTNYGYTF
TRBV15,TRBJ1-1,-,-,TGTGCCACCAGCCGCCTAGGGGGGAACACTGAAGCTTTCTTT,CATSRLGGNTEAFF
TRBV5-1,TRBJ1-3,-,TRBD1,TGCGCCAGCAGCCCTTGGACAGGAGACCCACGCAACACCATATATTTT,CASSPWTGDPRNTIYF
TRBV27,TRBJ1-2,-,TRBD1,TGTGCCAGCAGTCGGGGACAGGGGCGCCCGATCTATGGCTACACCTTC,CASSRGQGRPIYGYTF
TRBV7-8,TRBJ1-1,-,-,TGTGCCAGCAGCCGGGGGGTGGAGGGGAAGGTAAACACTGAAGCTTTCTTT,CASSRGVEGKVNTEAFF
TRBV5-1,TRBJ2-7,once,-,TGCGCCAGCAGCTTGGATCCGGACATCCCCTACGAGCAGTACTTC,CASSLDPDIPYEQYF
TRBV5-8,TRBJ1-2,-,TRBD1,TGTGCCAGCAGCCCTTTCCTCCGGGACAGGGAATATGGCTACACCTTC,CASSPFLRDREYGYTF
TRBV27,TRBJ2-1,-,TRBD2,TGTGCCAGCAGTTTATCGGGGCTCGGGTTGCGGGGGAGGGACAATGAGCAGTTCTTC,CASSLSGLGLRGRDNEQFF
TRBV7-9,TRBJ2-2,-,-,TGTGCCAGCAGTTCCTTCAGGGCGGCGGGGCACACCGGGGAGCTGTTTTTT,CASSSFRAAGHTGELFF
TRBV23-1,TRBJ2-5,-,TRBD1,TGCGCCAGCAGTCCTGAAGGACAGGAGCAAGAGACCCAGTACTTC,CASSPEGQEQETQYF
TRBV7-8,TRBJ1-5,-,-,TGTGCCAGCAGCTTAGACTGGACAGTCAATCAGCCCCAGCATTTT,CASSLDWTVNQPQHF
TRBV7-9,TRBJ2-1,-,TRBD1,TGTGCCAGCAGCTTCTCCGGGACAGGGGGTCTGGGTGAGCAGTTCTTC,CASSFSGTGGLGEQFF
TRBV19,TRBJ2-3,-,-,TGTGCCAGTACCTCCTTAGCGAGGACAGATACGCAGTATTTT,CASTSLARTDTQYF
TRBV12-3/TRBV12-4,TRBJ1-5,-,-,TGTGCCAGCACCGGGGTTAGCAATCAGCCCCAGCATTTT,CASTGVSNQPQHF
TRBV25-1,TRBJ2-1,-,-,TGTGCCAGCAGTGAGGCTTGGACACCCTACAATGAGCAGTTCTTC,CASSEAWTPYNEQFF
TRBV5-1,TRBJ2-5,-,TRBD1,TGCGCCAGCAGCTCACAGGGGGCCCCCCAAGAGACCCAGTACTTC,CASSSQGAPQETQYF
TRBV4-2,TRBJ2-7,few,-,TGTGCCAGCAGCCAAGCCGGCGGGACCGCTTCCTACGAGCAGTACTTC,CASSQAGGTASYEQYF
TRBV4-2,TRBJ1-3,-,-,TGTGCCAGCAGCCAAGATAGGGTCGTCAGGGCCCTAAACACCATATATTTT,CASSQDRVVRALNTIYF
TRBV4-1,TRBJ2-3,few,-,TGCGCCAGCAGTATCACAGATACGCAGTATTTT,CASSITDTQYF
TRBV6-6,TRBJ1-2,-,-,TGTGCCAGCAGGAGCGGAGGGGACTATGGCTACACCTTC,CASRSGGDYGYTF
TRBV5-4,TRBJ1-3,-,-,TGTGCCAGCAGCGGCGGGCCCTCCCACTCTGGAAACACCATATATTTT,CASSGGPSHSGNTIYF
TRBV23-1,TRBJ2-1,-,-,TGCGCCAGCAGTCAATTTGGACCCGGGAGCTACAATGAGCAGTTCTTC,CASSQFGPGSYNEQFF
TRBV3-1/TRBV3-2,TRBJ2-7,-,TRBD2,TGTGCCAGCAGCCAAGTACCTCCCCTCCTAAAGACTAGCGGAATCTACGAGCAGTACTTC,CASSQVPPLLKTSGIYEQYF
TRBV5-1,TRBJ1-1,-,-,TGCGCCAGCAGCTTGTGGTCAGGGTCAGACACTGAAGCTTTCTTT,CASSLWSGSDTEAFF
TRBV28,TRBJ2-5,-,-,TGTGCCAGCAGTGAAGACATGACCCCAGGAGAGACCCAGTACTTC,CASSEDMTPGETQYF
TRBV3-1/TRBV3-2,TRBJ1-5,-,-,TGTGCCAGCAGGACAGGCAATCAGCCCCAGCATTTT,CASRTGNQPQHF
TRBV5-1,TRBJ1-1,-,-,TGCGCCAGCAGCGGCGGACAGAACACTGAAGCTTTCTTT,CASSGGQNTEAFF
TRBV5-1,TRBJ2-1,-,TRBD1,TGCGCCAGCAGCTTAGGACAGGGAGGCGATGAGCAGTTCTTC,CASSLGQGGDEQFF
TRBV10-3,TRBJ2-5,few,-,TGTGCCATCAGTGTTAGGGGCGAAGAGACCCAGTACTTC,CAISVRGEETQYF
TRBV12-3/TRBV12-4,TRBJ2-5,-,-,TGTGCCAGCAGTCCCCATGCGGAGACCCAGTACTTC,CASSPHAETQYF
TRBV30,TRBJ1-2,-,-,TGTGCCTGGAGTGAGCGGTGGAACTATGGCTACACCTTC,CAWSERWNYGYTF
TRBV18,TRBJ1-6,-,TRBD1,TGTGCCAGCTCACAGACCGGGACAGGGGCTTCACCCCTCCACTTT,CASSQTGTGASPLHF
TRBV12-3/TRBV12-4,TRBJ2-5,-,TRBD2,TGTGCCAGCAGCCGGGGGGTTCAAGAGACCCAGTACTTC,CASSRGVQETQYF
TRBV7-2,TRBJ1-5,-,-,TGTGCCAGCAGCTTAGCGGAGGGCTATAGCAATCAGCCCCAGCATTTT,CASSLAEGYSNQPQHF
TRBV3-1/TRBV3-2,TRBJ1-2,few,-,TGTGCCAGCAGCCTCCAAACCAAGGCTAGCGTCCGATATGGCTACACCTTC,CASSLQTKASVRYGYTF
TRBV19,TRBJ2-1,few,TRBD2,TGTGCCAGTAGTCTAGCGGGGGGTACCTACAATGAGCAGTTCTTC,CASSLAGGTYNEQFF
TRBV5-3,TRBJ1-2,-,TRBD1,TGTGCCAGAAGCCTCAAAGGACAGGACCATATCGTGGGCTACACCTTC,CARSLKGQDHIVGYTF
TRBV19,TRBJ1-1,-,-,TGTGCCAGTAGTTTTGGACAGCTCTCGAACACTGAAGCTTTCTTT,CASSFGQLSNTEAFF
TRBV10-3,TRBJ1-2,-,TRBD1,TGTGCCATCAGTGAGTCACAGGGGGCTGGTGGCTATGGCTACACCTTC,CAISESQGAGGYGYTF